The sequence of this TCR beta chain was determined in a study of beta chain features in type 1 diabetes. cDNA synthesis used the whole RNA isolate, giving expressed TCRB sequences. The table came from immunoSEQ multiplex PCR; TCRdb's copy has only in-frame clones and leaves some out. The data contain 300,000 or so clones, roughly 8% of them singletons. Sorted populations were all over 98% pure. The study's findings and limits: Naive, central memory and regulatory TCRB repertoires appeared more similar among patients than healthy donors. Type 1 diabetes patients showed a moderate but significant shortening of TCRB CDR3s in all four CD4+ subsets. More deletions and fewer insertions at VDJ junctions were seen in type 1 diabetes patients.

Germline CDR1 reads MNHEY; CDR2 reads SMNVEV (reference sequence). V was clipped by 6 bases and J by 5 bases, with 13 bases between them. The CDR3 runs to 13 residues. This clone was seen at least ten times. Its antigen is unidentified. The chain has TRBV27 and TRBJ2-5; the D gene could be TRBD1 or TRBD2 (5 bases each). Sequenced material: central memory CD4+ T cells from blood. This clonotype was sampled from a woman under 30 in good health. CDR3 DNA sequence: TGTGCCAGCAGCCGGGGCTTCGAGGAGACCCAGTACTTC. This encodes CASSRGFEETQYF.